The 30 T cell receptor beta chains reported below all come from one sample, sequenced in a study of shared clonotypes between healthy human individuals. Assay: immunoSEQ multiplex PCR; the TCRdb copy retains only in-frame clones and omits some. This sample has 2 million to 2.5 million clones; just under 95% occur once, and the top ten carry 0.85% to 1.3%. Naive CD8 cells comprised CD45RO-negative, CCR7-positively selected cells, excluding terminally differentiated effector memory CD45RA+ cells. The source material was naive CD8+ T cells sorted from blood. The receptors here all came from a young man in good health.

The V gene is TRBV19, the J gene TRBJ2-5; tentatively, D is TRBD1 or TRBD2 (5 bases each). The end of the DNA is better explained by TRBJ2-7, so the J call may be wrong. The CDR3 length is 15 residues. Germline CDR1 is LNHDA and CDR2 is SQIVND (reference sequence). The CDR3 nucleotides are TGTGCCAGTAGTATGGGGTGGGACCCCTCCTACGAGCAGTACTTC. It is translated as CASSMGWDPSYEQYF.

The chain is built from TRBV5-8 and TRBJ2-7; no clear D gene. This CDR3 contains 12 residues. Trimming took off 2 bases at V and 2 bases at J, with 5 bases between the two ends. CDR1 is SGHTS, CDR2 YDEGEE, per germline. The CDR3 DNA reads as TGTGCCAGCAGCTTAACTACCTACGAGCAGTACTTC. Its protein is CASSLTTYEQYF.

V is TRBV9 and J is TRBJ1-2, with D hard to call. The CDR3 spans 13 residues. Trimming took off 3 bases at V and 6 bases at J, with 12 bases between the two ends. Per the germline V gene, CDR1 is SGDLS and CDR2 is YYNGEE. Here the CDR3 DNA reads TGTGCCAGCAGCGCAGGACCTTTGAATGGCTACACCTTC. This sequence encodes CASSAGPLNGYTF.

V and J are TRBV5-1 and TRBJ2-3; D gene unclear. The germline gives CDR1 SGHRS, CDR2 YFSETQ. The CDR3 extends over 12 amino acids. The V and J ends lost 3 bases and 2 bases respectively, with 4 bases between them. Here the CDR3 reads CASSYNTDTQYF. The CDR3 DNA sequence: TGCGCCAGCAGCTACAACACAGATACGCAGTATTTT.

The chain uses TRBV6-1 and TRBJ2-7; 9 positions match TRBD1. This CDR3 spans 15 amino acids. Per germline, CDR1 MNHNS and CDR2 SASEGT. V trimming: 2 bases; J trimming: 2 bases; junction bases outside the gene matches: 4. CDR3 region: CASSERDRETYEQYF. The CDR3 DNA is TGTGCCAGCAGTGAAAGGGACAGGGAAACCTACGAGCAGTACTTC.

The CDR3 sequence: CASSLTWGRGKATNEKLFF. CDR3 bases: TGTGCCAGCAGCTTAACCTGGGGCAGGGGAAAGGCAACTAATGAAAAACTGTTTTTT. The chain is built from TRBV7-9 and TRBJ1-4, with D possibly matching TRBD1 (6 bases). This CDR3 has 19 amino acids. Trimming removed 2 bases at V and 0 bases at J, with 19 bases between. Looked up from germline, CDR1 is SEHNR and CDR2 is FQNEAQ (reference sequence).

The CDR3 sequence: CASSPASGLAKNIQYF. The DNA for the CDR3 is TGTGCCAGCAGCCCCGCTAGCGGACTAGCCAAAAACATTCAGTACTTC. The genes are TRBV7-9 and TRBJ2-4, with 7 bases aligning to TRBD2. The CDR3 runs to 16 residues. J gave up 0 bases and V 5 bases, and 7 bases lay outside the gene matches. The germline V gene has CDR1 SEHNR and CDR2 FQNEAQ (reference sequence).

The table lists this clone with a count of one. The chain couples TRBV27 to TRBJ2-2; 9 bases map to TRBD2. This CDR3 is 17 amino acids long. The germline V gene has CDR1 MNHEY and CDR2 SMNVEV (reference sequence). The V segment lost 7 bases and the J segment 7 bases; nucleotides outside the gene matches: 16. The DNA for the CDR3 is TGTGCCAGCAAAATTGAAGCGGGGGGCATCCTGGGCGGGGAGCTGTTTTTT. Protein: CASKIEAGGILGGELFF.

J is TRBJ2-3 and V is TRBV11-3; no clear D. The germline V gene has CDR1 SGHNT and CDR2 YENEEA. This CDR3 has 13 amino acids. Trimming took 3 bases from V and 4 from J, leaving 8 bases between them. CDR3 loop: CASSFGAADTQYF. The CDR3 DNA sequence: TGTGCCAGCAGCTTCGGAGCCGCAGATACGCAGTATTTT.

This chain links TRBV29-1 with TRBJ2-5, with 13 bases matching TRBD2. Unmatched junction bases numbered 10, after V lost 1 base and J lost 5 bases. The CDR3 is 17 amino acids. The germline V gene has CDR1 SQVTM and CDR2 ANQGSEA. CDR3 region: CSVEGSGTSGNPETQYF. The CDR3 DNA reads as TGCAGCGTTGAAGGTTCGGGGACTAGCGGGAACCCGGAGACCCAGTACTTC.

This clone was seen a single time. The chain employs TRBV11-2 and TRBJ2-7; D is perhaps TRBD2 (6 bases). The V end lost 0 bases, the J end lost 6 bases, and 9 bases lay between the germline ends. Germline V CDR1 and CDR2: SGHAT, FQNNGV. The CDR3 has 13 amino acids. The CDR3 nucleotides read TGTGCCAGCAGCTTAGATGGGAGGTCCGAGCAGTACTTC. Protein sequence: CASSLDGRSEQYF.

The chain carries TRBV6-5 and TRBJ2-7; D may be TRBD2 (6 bases). The V end was cut by 6 bases, the J end by 1 base, with 10 bases between. The V gene's germline CDR1 is MNHEY and CDR2 SVGAGI. The CDR3 consists of 13 residues. CDR3 bases: TGTGCCAGCAGCCCTAGCGAATCCTACGAGCAGTACTTC. The encoded protein is CASSPSESYEQYF.

The gene calls are TRBV30 and TRBJ1-1; D remains unclear. Germline assignment: CDR1 GTSNPN and CDR2 SVGIG (reference sequence). Trimming took off 5 bases at V and 4 bases at J, with 8 bases between the two ends. The CDR3 spans 11 residues. The CDR3 nucleotides read TGTGCCTGGGCAGATGTCACTGAAGCTTTCTTT. As protein: CAWADVTEAFF.

A single count supports this clone. The chain employs TRBV30 and TRBJ2-2; no clear D. V shed 1 base and J shed 4 bases, with 4 bases lying between them. The CDR3 sequence is 12 residues long. Germline loops: CDR1 GTSNPN, CDR2 SVGIG (reference sequence). The CDR3 nucleotides read TGTGCCTGGAGTGCTAGCACCGGGGAGCTGTTTTTT. Translated, it gives CAWSASTGELFF.

The rearrangement joins TRBV4-3 to TRBJ2-7; the match to TRBD2 covers 12 bases. Germline V gene data show CDR1 as LGHNA and CDR2 as YSLEER. The J segment lost 2 bases and the V segment lost 2 bases, leaving 10 bases of the junction unmatched. The CDR3 extends over 18 amino acids. The CDR3 region is CASSQWTGTSGPPYEQYF. The CDR3 nucleotides read TGCGCCAGCAGCCAATGGACCGGGACTAGCGGGCCCCCCTACGAGCAGTACTTC.

The sample holds one count of this clone. V is TRBV6-1 and J is TRBJ1-5; D is undetermined. This CDR3 is 11 amino acids long. Germline V gene lookup returns CDR1 MNHNS and CDR2 SASEGT. The V and J ends lost 5 bases and 5 bases respectively, with 4 bases between them. The chain's CDR3 is CASSLDQPQHF. The CDR3 DNA reads as TGTGCCAGCAGTCTAGATCAGCCCCAGCATTTT.

J is TRBJ2-7 and V is TRBV27; D ambiguous. The germline V and J ends were trimmed by 5 bases and 0 bases, with 17 bases remaining between them. Germline V lookup: CDR1 MNHEY, CDR2 SMNVEV (reference sequence). The CDR3 is 16 amino acids. CDR3 nucleotide sequence: TGTGCCAGCAGTCGCAGTTTGGGTCCCCACTCCTACGAGCAGTACTTC. Amino acids: CASSRSLGPHSYEQYF.

V gene TRBV7-8 combines with J gene TRBJ1-2; D is unclear. This CDR3 spans 14 amino acids. Trimming removed 0 bases at V and 0 bases at J, with 5 bases between. Germline CDR1 reads SGHVS; CDR2 reads FQNEAQ. The DNA of the CDR3 is TGTGCCAGCAGCTTAGCGCCGGCTAACTATGGCTACACCTTC. Its translation: CASSLAPANYGYTF.

The V call is TRBV29-1, the J call TRBJ2-3; possibly TRBD2 for D (8 bases). Germline lookup yields CDR1 SQVTM and CDR2 ANQGSEA. V gave up 4 bases and J gave up 4 bases, with 18 bases separating them. The CDR3 is made up of 15 amino acids. DNA for the CDR3: TGCAGCGTTGCGGGGGGGACAGCCTGGGCAGATACGCAGTATTTT. Translated: CSVAGGTAWADTQYF.

The chain carries TRBV6-1 and TRBJ2-7; 13 nucleotides align to TRBD2. The trim removed 6 bases at V and 3 bases at J, leaving 5 bases unmatched. Germline V CDR1 and CDR2: MNHNS, SASEGT. The CDR3 runs 15 residues. For the CDR3, the DNA is TGTGCCAGCAGCGAATGGACTAGCGGGAGCTACGAGCAGTACTTC. Amino acids: CASSEWTSGSYEQYF.

The chain recombines TRBV25-1 with TRBJ2-3; D may correspond to TRBD1 or TRBD2 (5 bases each). Trimming removed 6 bases from V and 1 base from J, with 14 bases in between. Germline CDR1 MGHDK, CDR2 SYGVNS. This CDR3 spans 15 amino acids. The CDR3 region is CASSDWDGRTDTQYF. CDR3 coding DNA: TGTGCCAGCAGCGACTGGGACGGACGCACAGATACGCAGTATTTT.

The V gene is TRBV5-1, the J gene TRBJ2-1; 8 bases fit TRBD2. The germline V gene encodes CDR1 SGHRS and CDR2 YFSETQ. Unmatched junction bases numbered 8, after V lost 9 bases and J lost 0 bases. The CDR3 is made up of 15 amino acids. The CDR3: CATREGLYSYNEQFF. CDR3 coding DNA: TGCGCCACCCGGGAGGGACTCTACTCCTACAATGAGCAGTTCTTC.

The V gene is TRBV27, the J gene TRBJ1-5; TRBD1 is a possible D gene (5 bases). Germline lookup yields CDR1 MNHEY and CDR2 SMNVEV (reference sequence). Trimming cost V 2 bases and J 7 bases, with 12 bases left between them. The CDR3 is 14 amino acids. DNA of the CDR3: TGTGCCAGCAGTTTAGGCAGGGACGAACAGCCCCAGCATTTT. This gives the protein CASSLGRDEQPQHF.

The chain joins TRBV18 to TRBJ1-1; no reliable D call. This CDR3 is 12 amino acids long. V shed 8 bases and J shed 1 base, with 8 bases lying between them. CDR1 is KGHSH, CDR2 LQKENI, per germline. The CDR3 protein is CASRPQNTEAFF. The CDR3 DNA reads TGTGCCAGCCGCCCGCAGAACACTGAAGCTTTCTTT.

The V call is TRBV5-1, the J call TRBJ2-1; D may be TRBD2 (5 bases). Trimming took off 5 bases at V and 8 bases at J, with 14 bases between the two ends. Germline V lookup: CDR1 SGHRS, CDR2 YFSETQ. The CDR3 is 13 amino acids. DNA of the CDR3: TGCGCCAGCAGTACGGTACCGAGGGATGAGCAGTTCTTC. Its protein is CASSTVPRDEQFF.

The genes are TRBV2 and TRBJ1-1; D unclear. CDR1 is SNHLY, CDR2 FYNNEI, per germline. Trimming took 6 bases from V and 1 from J, leaving 18 bases between them. The CDR3 length is 16 residues. CDR3 sequence reads: CASSEVGFAQNTEAFF. In DNA form, the CDR3 reads TGTGCCAGCAGCGAGGTAGGGTTTGCTCAGAACACTGAAGCTTTCTTT.

Comments on this clone: Within the sample, other DNA sequences also encode this same CDR3. The chain joins TRBV7-2 to TRBJ2-3; TRBD1 might be the D (6 bases). This CDR3 is 15 amino acids long. Trimming cost V 4 bases and J 0 bases, with 11 bases left between them. Germline V gene data show CDR1 as SGHTA and CDR2 as FQGNSA. DNA for the CDR3: TGTGCCAGCAGCTCCGGGACAACTAGCACAGATACGCAGTATTTT. Protein product: CASSSGTTSTDTQYF.

The V and J genes are TRBV7-9 and TRBJ2-7; D is tentatively TRBD1 or TRBD2 (5 bases each). Germline loops: CDR1 SEHNR, CDR2 FQNEAQ (reference sequence). The CDR3 is 15 amino acids. Between the trimmed V and J ends, which lost 1 base and 5 bases, there was a span of 15 bases. The DNA of the CDR3 is TGTGCCAGCAGCTTAGAGCCGGGGCAACGAGACGAGCAGTACTTC. Protein: CASSLEPGQRDEQYF.

J is TRBJ2-7 and V is TRBV2; 9 positions match TRBD1. J gave up 6 bases and V 4 bases, and 13 bases lay outside the gene matches. Germline V gene data show CDR1 as SNHLY and CDR2 as FYNNEI. The CDR3 runs to 16 residues. The CDR3 nucleotides are TGTGCCAGCAGTGGGTACAGGGGGCAAATTAGCCTCGAGCAGTACTTC. Protein sequence: CASSGYRGQISLEQYF.

The rearrangement joins TRBV7-9 to TRBJ2-2, with 7 bases fitting TRBD2. This CDR3 contains 17 residues. Per the germline V gene, CDR1 is SEHNR and CDR2 is FQNEAQ (reference sequence). The trim removed 1 base at V and 5 bases at J, leaving 10 bases unmatched. CDR3 DNA sequence: TGTGCCAGCAGCTTAGGGAGGGAGGGAGCCCGGACCGGGGAGCTGTTTTTT. This gives the protein CASSLGREGARTGELFF.